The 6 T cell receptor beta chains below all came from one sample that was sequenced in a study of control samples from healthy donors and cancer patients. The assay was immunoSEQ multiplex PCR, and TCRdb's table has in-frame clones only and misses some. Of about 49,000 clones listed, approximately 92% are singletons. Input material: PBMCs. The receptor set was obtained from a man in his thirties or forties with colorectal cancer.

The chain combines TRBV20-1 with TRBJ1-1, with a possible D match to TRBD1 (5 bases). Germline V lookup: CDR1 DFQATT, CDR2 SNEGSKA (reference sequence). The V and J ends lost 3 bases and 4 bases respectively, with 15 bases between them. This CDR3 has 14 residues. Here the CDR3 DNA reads TGCAGTGCTAGTACAGGTCGCTTCCCCACTGAAGCTTTCTTT. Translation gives CSASTGRFPTEAFF.

CDR3 in DNA: TGTGCCAGCAGCCAAGTTCCAGGGCTTGGGACTAGCGGGACAGATACGCAGTATTTT. It is translated as CASSQVPGLGTSGTDTQYF. This sequence joins TRBV3-1 (or the pseudogene TRBV3-2) and TRBJ2-3; the match to TRBD2 covers 12 bases. Trimming at V came to 1 base and at J to 3 bases, leaving 11 bases not matched to a gene. The CDR3 is 19 amino acids. Germline values: CDR1 LGHDT, CDR2 YNNKEL (reference sequence).

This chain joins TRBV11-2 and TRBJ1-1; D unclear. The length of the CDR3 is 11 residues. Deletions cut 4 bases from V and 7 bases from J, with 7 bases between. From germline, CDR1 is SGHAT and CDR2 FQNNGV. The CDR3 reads CASSSTDEAFF. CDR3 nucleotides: TGTGCCAGCAGCTCGACGGATGAAGCTTTCTTT.

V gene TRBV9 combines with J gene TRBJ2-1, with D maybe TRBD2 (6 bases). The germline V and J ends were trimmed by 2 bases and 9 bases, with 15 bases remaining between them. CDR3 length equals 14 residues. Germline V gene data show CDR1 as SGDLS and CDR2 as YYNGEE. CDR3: CASSVGTLTSEQFF. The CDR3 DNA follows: TGTGCCAGCAGCGTGGGGACTTTGACCTCTGAGCAGTTCTTC.

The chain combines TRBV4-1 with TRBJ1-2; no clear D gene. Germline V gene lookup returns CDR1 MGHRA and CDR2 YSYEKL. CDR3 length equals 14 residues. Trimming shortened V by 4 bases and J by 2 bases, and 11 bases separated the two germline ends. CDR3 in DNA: TGCGCCAGCAGCCTGAGGCAGGTGAACTATGGCTACACCTTC. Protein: CASSLRQVNYGYTF.

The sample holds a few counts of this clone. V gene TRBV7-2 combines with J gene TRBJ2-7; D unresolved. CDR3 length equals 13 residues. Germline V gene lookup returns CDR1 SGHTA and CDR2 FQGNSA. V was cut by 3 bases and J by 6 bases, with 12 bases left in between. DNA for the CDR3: TGTGCCAGCAGCTTCTTTGGAAAGCGCGAGCAGTACTTC. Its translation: CASSFFGKREQYF. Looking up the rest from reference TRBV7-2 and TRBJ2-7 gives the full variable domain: GAGVSQSPSNKVTEKGKDVELRCDPISGHTALYWYRQSLGQGLEFLIYFQGNSAPDKSGLPSDRFSAERTGGSVSTLTIQRTQQEDSAVYLCASSFFGKREQYFGPGTRLTVT.